This record concerns one TCR beta chain sequence. Its antigen is unidentified. This entry comes from a study of shared clonotypes between healthy human individuals. Study details: The donors, a couple of women and three men, were aged 18 to 49. General observations from the study: Larger estimated richness was generally seen in naive subsets than in memory subsets.

CD45RO-negative, CCR7-selected cells formed the naive CD8 fraction, which excluded terminally differentiated effector memory CD45RA+ cells. V was pared by 3 bases and J by 3 bases, with 5 bases of the junction left unmatched. CDR3 length: 15 amino acids. CDR1 LNHDA and CDR2 SQIVND come from the germline V gene (reference sequence). The data were produced by immunoSEQ multiplex PCR, yet TCRdb's version contains in-frame clones alone and is incomplete. Among 2 million to 2.5 million clones listed, about 92% were seen once. The sample consisted of naive CD8+ T cells from PBMCs. The clonotype originates from a man aged 18 to 30 in good health. Some clones in this sample may be carry-over from other donors' samples. J is TRBJ2-7 and V is TRBV19; 10 bases are shared with TRBD1. CDR3 DNA sequence: TGTGCCAGTAGTATGCGACAGGGGGCCCTCTACGAGCAGTACTTC. Protein product: CASSMRQGALYEQYF.